The 2 T cell receptor beta chains reported below all come from one sample, sequenced in a study of beta chain features in type 1 diabetes. What was sequenced were expressed TCRB transcripts, since all of the isolated RNA had been reverse transcribed. The data were produced by immunoSEQ multiplex PCR, yet TCRdb's version contains in-frame clones alone and is incomplete. The repertoire consists of 35,000 to 50,000 clones, with 50% occurring once and the leading ten covering over 0.2%. The specimen was stem cell memory CD4+ T cells from blood. Every receptor here comes from a woman aged 25 to 39 in good health.

The chain combines TRBV4-2 with TRBJ2-7, with TRBD2 identical over 12 bases. Germline values: CDR1 LGHNA, CDR2 YNFKEQ. The V gene end was trimmed by 3 bases and the J gene end by 2 bases; junction bases not matched to a gene: 2. The CDR3 is made up of 15 amino acids. Here the CDR3 DNA reads TGTGCCAGCAGCCAGGGACTAGCGGGCGCCTACGAGCAGTACTTC. Translation: CASSQGLAGAYEQYF.

This sequence joins TRBV10-3 and TRBJ1-1, with TRBD1 matching over 7 bases. Germline V gene sequence: CDR1 ENHRY, CDR2 SYGVKD. The trim removed 7 bases at V and 3 bases at J, leaving 5 bases unmatched. The CDR3 runs to 13 residues. In DNA form, the CDR3 reads TGTGCCATCACCCGGGACAGTGACACTGAAGCTTTCTTT. It encodes CAITRDSDTEAFF.